This section outlines one T cell receptor (beta chain) sequence together with its context. Its specificity is not known. This sample stems from a study of high-grade serous ovarian cancer treatment subgroups. Overall study: Mean per sample: around 13,000 reads, more than 6,500 unique TCR beta rearrangements.

Study-level results: Tumors within one patient showed repertoire similarity of 0.11 to 0.79. Bulk tumor TCR sequencing gave no spatial information.

This CDR3 is 16 amino acids long. Trimming pared 5 bases from V and 7 bases from J, leaving 23 bases between. Germline assignment: CDR1 SGHTA and CDR2 FQGNSA. Data came from immunoSEQ multiplex PCR; TCRdb stores just in-frame clones and leaves some out. The table shows 18,000 or so clones, with approximately 81% occurring only once. Tumor samples were obtained before definitive surgery or chemotherapy. The material sequenced was tumor tissue. The origin of this receptor is a human donor with high-grade serous ovarian cancer. The chain is built from TRBV7-2 and TRBJ2-5; D could derive from TRBD1 or TRBD2 (6 bases each). The CDR3 sequence is CASSPSGGGGRGTQYF. CDR3 coding DNA: TGTGCCAGCAGCCCCTCTGGTGGAGGGGGGCGAGGGACCCAGTACTTC.